The rows below give T cell receptor beta chains drawn from one sample of a study of shared clonotypes between healthy human individuals. Assay: immunoSEQ multiplex PCR; the TCRdb copy retains only in-frame clones and omits some. The sample carries millions of clones, 85% to 95% recorded once. The sequenced material came from naive CD8+ T cells sorted from blood. The receptor source for this set is a young man in good health. Each CDR3 is given with its conserved first and last residue. D genes are given only for firm matches. Part of the rows lack a size; the others show once, few, many or a class for expanded clones.

cdr3_length: 15
clone_size: .
j_call: TRBJ2-1
d_call: .
v_call: TRBV7-2
cdr3_nt: TGTGCCAGCAGCTTGCGCGGTAATTCCTACAATGAGCAGTTCTTC
cdr3_aa: CASSLRGNSYNEQFF

cdr3_length: 13
clone_size: .
j_call: TRBJ1-2
d_call: .
v_call: TRBV7-9
cdr3_nt: TGTGCCAGCAGCTTAGTAGGGACGGAAGGCTACACCTTC
cdr3_aa: CASSLVGTEGYTF

cdr3_length: 13
clone_size: .
j_call: TRBJ2-7
d_call: .
v_call: TRBV11-2
cdr3_nt: TGTGCCAGCAACGAGGGGCGTTCCTACGAGCAGTACTTC
cdr3_aa: CASNEGRSYEQYF

cdr3_length: 13
clone_size: .
j_call: TRBJ2-5
d_call: .
v_call: TRBV27
cdr3_nt: TGTGCCAGCAGGGCGCACGGCCAAGAGACCCAGTACTTC
cdr3_aa: CASRAHGQETQYF

cdr3_length: 16
clone_size: .
j_call: TRBJ2-1
d_call: TRBD2
v_call: TRBV27
cdr3_nt: TGTGCCAGCAGTTTGTTACTAGCGGAGGGAGGTGGTGAGCAGTTCTTC
cdr3_aa: CASSLLLAEGGGEQFF

cdr3_length: 14
clone_size: once
j_call: TRBJ1-1
d_call: TRBD1
v_call: TRBV2
cdr3_nt: TGTGCCAGCAGAAGAAACAGGGGGAACACTGAAGCTTTCTTT
cdr3_aa: CASRRNRGNTEAFF

cdr3_length: 16
clone_size: .
j_call: TRBJ2-7
d_call: TRBD1
v_call: TRBV7-9
cdr3_nt: TGTGCCAGCAGCTTTAACAGGGGGCGGAATCCCTACGAGCAGTACTTC
cdr3_aa: CASSFNRGRNPYEQYF

cdr3_length: 16
clone_size: .
j_call: TRBJ2-7
d_call: TRBD2
v_call: TRBV7-6
cdr3_nt: TGTGCCAGCAGCTTAGGGGTGGGAGGGAGCTCCTACGAGCAGTACTTC
cdr3_aa: CASSLGVGGSSYEQYF

cdr3_length: 13
clone_size: .
j_call: TRBJ1-4
d_call: .
v_call: TRBV7-9
cdr3_nt: TGTGCCAGCAGCTTAGGAGGGGAGGAAAAACTGTTTTTT
cdr3_aa: CASSLGGEEKLFF

cdr3_length: 15
clone_size: .
j_call: TRBJ2-3
d_call: TRBD1
v_call: TRBV2
cdr3_nt: TGTGCCAGCAGCCCGGGACAGGGGGCAACAGATACGCAGTATTTT
cdr3_aa: CASSPGQGATDTQYF

cdr3_length: 17
clone_size: .
j_call: TRBJ2-1
d_call: .
v_call: TRBV4-1
cdr3_nt: TGCGCCAGCAGCCAAGAAGGCGGGACTAAGGGGGACAATGAGCAGTTCTTC
cdr3_aa: CASSQEGGTKGDNEQFF

cdr3_length: 13
clone_size: .
j_call: TRBJ2-7
d_call: .
v_call: TRBV4-1
cdr3_nt: TGCGCCAGCAGTCCAAATAGCGGCTACGAGCAGTACTTC
cdr3_aa: CASSPNSGYEQYF

cdr3_length: 15
clone_size: .
j_call: TRBJ2-7
d_call: .
v_call: TRBV27
cdr3_nt: TGTGCCAGCAGTTTTGGACCCTCCTCGGCCTACGAGCAGTACTTC
cdr3_aa: CASSFGPSSAYEQYF

cdr3_length: 14
clone_size: .
j_call: TRBJ2-7
d_call: TRBD1
v_call: TRBV27
cdr3_nt: TGTGCCAGCAGCCCCGCAGGGGGCGCGTACGAGCAGTACTTC
cdr3_aa: CASSPAGGAYEQYF

cdr3_length: 14
clone_size: .
j_call: TRBJ1-5
d_call: .
v_call: TRBV6-6
cdr3_nt: TGTGCCAGCAGTTACTCGGGCTCCAATCAGCCCCAGCATTTT
cdr3_aa: CASSYSGSNQPQHF

cdr3_length: 19
clone_size: .
j_call: TRBJ2-7
d_call: TRBD1
v_call: TRBV4-1
cdr3_nt: TGCGCCAGCAGCCAAGAATCCCCACTTACGGGACAGGGGAGCCACGAGCAGTACTTC
cdr3_aa: CASSQESPLTGQGSHEQYF

cdr3_length: 12
clone_size: .
j_call: TRBJ2-1
d_call: .
v_call: TRBV6-1
cdr3_nt: TGTGCCAGCAACAGGGCCTACAATGAGCAGTTCTTC
cdr3_aa: CASNRAYNEQFF

cdr3_length: 11
clone_size: .
j_call: TRBJ2-7
d_call: .
v_call: TRBV20-1
cdr3_nt: TGCAGTGCGGCGGACAGCTACGAGCAGTACTTC
cdr3_aa: CSAADSYEQYF

cdr3_length: 15
clone_size: once
j_call: TRBJ1-1
d_call: .
v_call: TRBV30
cdr3_nt: TGTGCCTGGAGTCACCGGGGGCCGATGAACACTGAAGCTTTCTTT
cdr3_aa: CAWSHRGPMNTEAFF

cdr3_length: 14
clone_size: .
j_call: TRBJ1-1
d_call: .
v_call: TRBV6-1
cdr3_nt: TGTGCCAGCAGTGGAGACAGGCGGACCATTGAAGCTTTCTTT
cdr3_aa: CASSGDRRTIEAFF

cdr3_length: 13
clone_size: .
j_call: TRBJ1-5
d_call: .
v_call: TRBV6-5
cdr3_nt: TGTGCCAGCAGTTACTCTGCTACTCAGCCCCAGCATTTT
cdr3_aa: CASSYSATQPQHF

cdr3_length: 16
clone_size: once
j_call: TRBJ1-2
d_call: TRBD1
v_call: TRBV7-9
cdr3_nt: TGTGCCAGCAGCTCGAGTGTCGGACAGGATAAGTATGGCTACACCTTC
cdr3_aa: CASSSSVGQDKYGYTF

cdr3_length: 14
clone_size: .
j_call: TRBJ2-5
d_call: .
v_call: TRBV28
cdr3_nt: TGTGCCAGCAGTTTTGACGGTAACCAAGAGACCCAGTACTTC
cdr3_aa: CASSFDGNQETQYF

cdr3_length: 16
clone_size: .
j_call: TRBJ2-3
d_call: .
v_call: TRBV6-7
cdr3_nt: TGTGCCAGCAGTTACCCCGGGACACCCAGCACAGATACGCAGTATTTT
cdr3_aa: CASSYPGTPSTDTQYF

cdr3_length: 13
clone_size: few
j_call: TRBJ1-5
d_call: .
v_call: TRBV19
cdr3_nt: TGTGCCAGTATTGGCAGTTTCAATCAGCCCCAGCATTTT
cdr3_aa: CASIGSFNQPQHF

cdr3_length: 15
clone_size: .
j_call: TRBJ1-1
d_call: TRBD1
v_call: TRBV5-6
cdr3_nt: TGTGCCAGCAGCTTAATGACAGGGCTGAACACTGAAGCTTTCTTT
cdr3_aa: CASSLMTGLNTEAFF

cdr3_length: 13
clone_size: .
j_call: TRBJ2-7
d_call: .
v_call: TRBV6-1
cdr3_nt: TGTGCCAGCAGTGCCACCACCTCCTACGAGCAGTACTTC
cdr3_aa: CASSATTSYEQYF

cdr3_length: 15
clone_size: .
j_call: TRBJ2-3
d_call: TRBD2
v_call: TRBV2
cdr3_nt: TGTGCCAGCAGTCTAGCGGGAGTTGTAGGGGATACGCAGTATTTT
cdr3_aa: CASSLAGVVGDTQYF

cdr3_length: 11
clone_size: .
j_call: TRBJ2-7
d_call: .
v_call: TRBV25-1
cdr3_nt: TGTGCCAGCAGTGAATTTGGCGAGCAGTACTTC
cdr3_aa: CASSEFGEQYF

cdr3_length: 13
clone_size: .
j_call: TRBJ2-7
d_call: TRBD1
v_call: TRBV6-5
cdr3_nt: TGTGCCAGCAGTCCGGCAGGGGGCGTCGAGCAGTACTTC
cdr3_aa: CASSPAGGVEQYF

cdr3_length: 11
clone_size: .
j_call: TRBJ1-2
d_call: .
v_call: TRBV10-3
cdr3_nt: TGTGCCATCAGAGAGGATTATGGCTACACCTTC
cdr3_aa: CAIREDYGYTF

cdr3_length: 13
clone_size: .
j_call: TRBJ2-7
d_call: .
v_call: TRBV7-6
cdr3_nt: TGTGCCAGCAGCTTAGACCATGATTACGAGCAGTACTTC
cdr3_aa: CASSLDHDYEQYF

cdr3_length: 18
clone_size: once
j_call: TRBJ1-6
d_call: .
v_call: TRBV4-3
cdr3_nt: TGCGCCAGCAGCCAAGACCGGGGAGGGGGGCGAATTAATTCACCCCTCCACTTT
cdr3_aa: CASSQDRGGGRINSPLHF

cdr3_length: 13
clone_size: .
j_call: TRBJ2-7
d_call: .
v_call: TRBV5-5
cdr3_nt: TGTGCCAGCAGCAGTGACCTCTCCTACGAGCAGTACTTC
cdr3_aa: CASSSDLSYEQYF

cdr3_length: 13
clone_size: .
j_call: TRBJ1-2
d_call: TRBD1
v_call: TRBV27
cdr3_nt: TGTGCCAGCGGGGACAGGGGGAACTATGGCTACACCTTC
cdr3_aa: CASGDRGNYGYTF

cdr3_length: 16
clone_size: .
j_call: TRBJ2-7
d_call: .
v_call: TRBV2
cdr3_nt: TGTGCCAGCAGTGAAGGGAAGGGACTCCTATATTACGAGCAGTACTTC
cdr3_aa: CASSEGKGLLYYEQYF

cdr3_length: 15
clone_size: once
j_call: TRBJ2-7
d_call: .
v_call: TRBV15
cdr3_nt: TGTGCCACCAGCAGTGTTTTGCAGGGAGGCTACGAGCAGTACTTC
cdr3_aa: CATSSVLQGGYEQYF

cdr3_length: 18
clone_size: .
j_call: TRBJ2-5
d_call: TRBD2
v_call: TRBV9
cdr3_nt: TGTGCCAGCAGCGCGTCGGGACTAGCGGGCAAGTTTCAAGAGACCCAGTACTTC
cdr3_aa: CASSASGLAGKFQETQYF

cdr3_length: 15
clone_size: .
j_call: TRBJ2-1
d_call: TRBD2
v_call: TRBV6-5
cdr3_nt: TGTGCCAGCAGTGCCACAGCGGGGCCCTACAATGAGCAGTTCTTC
cdr3_aa: CASSATAGPYNEQFF

cdr3_length: 11
clone_size: .
j_call: TRBJ2-5
d_call: .
v_call: TRBV28
cdr3_nt: TGTGCCAGCCAGCAACAAGAGACCCAGTACTTC
cdr3_aa: CASQQQETQYF

cdr3_length: 11
clone_size: .
j_call: TRBJ2-5
d_call: .
v_call: TRBV28
cdr3_nt: TGTGCCAGCAGTTTAGGTGGGACACCGTACTTC
cdr3_aa: CASSLGGTPYF

cdr3_length: 13
clone_size: .
j_call: TRBJ1-1
d_call: .
v_call: TRBV4-1
cdr3_nt: TGCGCCAGCAGCCACGACGGAGACACTGAAGCTTTCTTT
cdr3_aa: CASSHDGDTEAFF

cdr3_length: 12
clone_size: .
j_call: TRBJ2-7
d_call: .
v_call: TRBV6-1
cdr3_nt: TGTGCCAGCAGTGAAATGGGGTACGAGCAGTACTTC
cdr3_aa: CASSEMGYEQYF

cdr3_length: 16
clone_size: .
j_call: TRBJ2-7
d_call: .
v_call: TRBV5-1
cdr3_nt: TGCGCCAGCAGCTTTGGTGGGACCAACTTTGAGTACGAGCAGTACTTC
cdr3_aa: CASSFGGTNFEYEQYF

cdr3_length: 13
clone_size: .
j_call: TRBJ1-1
d_call: .
v_call: TRBV30
cdr3_nt: TGTGCCTGGAGCTTGTCCGGGGGCACTGAAGCTTTCTTT
cdr3_aa: CAWSLSGGTEAFF

cdr3_length: 12
clone_size: once
j_call: TRBJ2-1
d_call: TRBD1
v_call: TRBV29-1
cdr3_nt: TGCAGCGTGACCGGGACAGGGGATGAGCAGTTCTTC
cdr3_aa: CSVTGTGDEQFF

cdr3_length: 14
clone_size: .
j_call: TRBJ2-7
d_call: TRBD2
v_call: TRBV19
cdr3_nt: TGTGCCAGTAGTACTAGCGGGAGGGTCTACGAGCAGTACTTC
cdr3_aa: CASSTSGRVYEQYF

cdr3_length: 15
clone_size: .
j_call: TRBJ2-5
d_call: .
v_call: TRBV5-1
cdr3_nt: TGCGCCAGCAGCTTGGAGGGCCCGACTCCAGGGACCCAGTACTTC
cdr3_aa: CASSLEGPTPGTQYF

cdr3_length: 15
clone_size: .
j_call: TRBJ2-7
d_call: TRBD2
v_call: TRBV4-1
cdr3_nt: TGCGCCAGCAGCCAGAAGTTCTTGGGGACTATCGAGCAGTACTTC
cdr3_aa: CASSQKFLGTIEQYF

cdr3_length: 16
clone_size: .
j_call: TRBJ2-7
d_call: TRBD2
v_call: TRBV4-3
cdr3_nt: TGCGCCAGCAGCCCGAGCCCTACTAGCGGGTTGGTCGAGCAGTACTTC
cdr3_aa: CASSPSPTSGLVEQYF

cdr3_length: 14
clone_size: .
j_call: TRBJ2-2
d_call: .
v_call: TRBV6-6
cdr3_nt: TGTGCCAGCAGTTACCTAGGAAATGGCGGGGAGCTGTTTTTT
cdr3_aa: CASSYLGNGGELFF

cdr3_length: 14
clone_size: .
j_call: TRBJ2-7
d_call: .
v_call: TRBV12-5
cdr3_nt: TGTGCTAGTGGTTTGGTAGACCCAGGGGTCGAGCAGTACTTC
cdr3_aa: CASGLVDPGVEQYF